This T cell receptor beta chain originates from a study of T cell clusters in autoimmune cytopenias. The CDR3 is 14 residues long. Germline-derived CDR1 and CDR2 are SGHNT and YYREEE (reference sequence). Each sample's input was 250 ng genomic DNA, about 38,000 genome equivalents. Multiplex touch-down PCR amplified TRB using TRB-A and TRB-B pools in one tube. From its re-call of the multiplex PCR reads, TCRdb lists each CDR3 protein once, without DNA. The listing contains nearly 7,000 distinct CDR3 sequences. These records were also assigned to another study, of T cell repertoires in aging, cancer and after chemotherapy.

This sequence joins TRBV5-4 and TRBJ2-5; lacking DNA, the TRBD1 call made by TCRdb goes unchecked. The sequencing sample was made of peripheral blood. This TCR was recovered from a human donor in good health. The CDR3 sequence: CASSVTGGEETQYF.